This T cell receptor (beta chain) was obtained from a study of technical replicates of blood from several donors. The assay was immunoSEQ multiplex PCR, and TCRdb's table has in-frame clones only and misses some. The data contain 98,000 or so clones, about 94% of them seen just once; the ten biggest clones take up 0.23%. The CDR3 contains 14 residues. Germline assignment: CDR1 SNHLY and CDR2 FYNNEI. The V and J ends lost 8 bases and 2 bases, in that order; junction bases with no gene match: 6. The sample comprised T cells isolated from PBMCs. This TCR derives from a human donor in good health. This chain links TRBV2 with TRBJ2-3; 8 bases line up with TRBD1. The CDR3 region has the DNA TGTGCCAGCCAGACAGGGGTGAACACAGATACGCAGTATTTT. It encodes CASQTGVNTDTQYF. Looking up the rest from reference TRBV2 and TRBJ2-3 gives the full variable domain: EPEVTQTPSHQVTQMGQEVILRCVPISNHLYFYWYRQILGQKVEFLVSFYNNEISEKSEIFDDQFSVERPDGSNFTLKIRSTKLEDSAMYFCASQTGVNTDTQYFGPGTRLTVL.